The 15 T cell receptor beta chains below were found in one sample sequenced in a study of shared clonotypes between healthy human individuals (dated by TCRdb to 2020 to 2022). For the CD8 naive samples, CD45RO-negative cells were positively selected for CCR7, yielding a CD45RA+CCR7+ population from which TemRA cells were excluded. Library creation used the immunoSEQ multiplex PCR assay. The table was pulled from immuneACCESS by TCRdb, which kept in-frame rearrangements only. Such tables lose some clones; where checked, under half of the loss comes from unresolved V genes, and the rest has no known cause. For this sample there are millions of clones; roughly 94% appear just once. The ten top clones hold approximately 1.2% of the sample. Sequencing was carried out using naive CD8+ T cells sorted from blood. In the paper's terms, the cell subset or site label means: CD45RA+CCR7+. These receptors originate from a man younger than 35 in good health.

This chain uses TRBV28 with TRBJ2-7, with TRBD2 matching over 8 bases. The germline CDR1 and CDR2 sequences are MDHEN and SYDVKM. The CDR3 is made up of 15 amino acids. V lost 2 bases to trimming and J lost 2 bases; unmatched junction nucleotides: 5. CDR3 residues: CASSLAREGTYEQYF. In DNA, the CDR3 is TGTGCCAGCAGTTTAGCACGGGAGGGAACCTACGAGCAGTACTTC.

The chain joins TRBV15 to TRBJ1-5; D perhaps matches TRBD1 (5 bases). This CDR3 contains 14 residues. V gave up 8 bases and J gave up 3 bases, with 14 bases separating them. Per germline, CDR1 LNHNV and CDR2 YYDKDF (reference sequence). The CDR3 coding sequence is TGTGCCACCCATGAGGGGACCCACAATCAGCCCCAGCATTTT. Translation gives CATHEGTHNQPQHF. The full variable domain, in which reference TRBV15 and TRBJ1-5 provide the parts outside the CDR3, is DAMVIQNPRYQVTQFGKPVTLSCSQTLNHNVMYWYQQKSSQAPKLLFHYYDKDFNNEADTPDNFQSRRPNTSFCFLDIRSPGLGDTAMYLCATHEGTHNQPQHFGDGTRLSIL.

V gene TRBV28 combines with J gene TRBJ2-1; TRBD2 aligns across 7 bases. J was trimmed by 8 bases and V by 7 bases; bases with no gene match: 14. The CDR3 length is 15 residues. Germline CDR1 is MDHEN and CDR2 is SYDVKM. This chain's CDR3 is CASTLGYGGDDEQFF. CDR3 DNA sequence: TGTGCCAGCACTCTAGGGTATGGGGGGGACGATGAGCAGTTCTTC. Drawing the rest from reference TRBV28 and TRBJ2-1, the complete variable domain is DVKVTQSSRYLVKRTGEKVFLECVQDMDHENMFWYRQDPGLGLRLIYFSYDVKMKEKGDIPEGYSVSREKKERFSLILESASTNQTSMYLCASTLGYGGDDEQFFGPGTRLTVL.

This clone was seen once. This chain links TRBV7-9 with TRBJ2-7, with TRBD2 as a possible D gene (5 bases). V lost 7 bases and J 3 bases, leaving 16 bases between the germline ends. Germline CDR1 is SEHNR and CDR2 is FQNEAQ (reference sequence). There are 14 residues in the CDR3. The CDR3 loop is CASTTLGVDYEQYF. DNA for the CDR3: TGTGCCAGCACCACACTCGGGGTGGACTACGAGCAGTACTTC. Full variable domain (missing parts from reference TRBV7-9 and TRBJ2-7): DTGVSQNPRHKITKRGQNVTFRCDPISEHNRLYWYRQTLGQGPEFLTYFQNEAQLEKSRLLSDRFSAERPKGSFSTLEIQRTEQGDSAMYLCASTTLGVDYEQYFGPGTRLTVT.

This clone was picked up one time. The rearrangement joins TRBV10-2 to TRBJ2-1, with D hard to call. Trimming stripped 8 bases from V and 7 bases from J, with 12 bases between. The CDR3 length is 12 residues. CDR1 is WSHSY and CDR2 is SAAADI in the germline V gene. In DNA form, the CDR3 reads TGCGCCAGCGAAGAGCTGACAAATGAGCAGTTCTTC. This sequence encodes CASEELTNEQFF.

CDR3 sequence: CASRHRDRGYTDTQYF. The DNA for the CDR3 is TGTGCCAGCAGACACCGGGACAGGGGGTACACAGATACGCAGTATTTT. The chain is built from TRBV7-9 and TRBJ2-3; 11 bases are a match to TRBD1. V lost 6 bases to trimming and J lost 2 bases; unmatched junction nucleotides: 7. The germline CDR1 and CDR2 sequences are SEHNR and FQNEAQ (reference sequence). The CDR3 runs to 16 residues. Together with reference TRBV7-9 and TRBJ2-3, the CDR3 gives the full variable domain: DTGVSQNPRHKITKRGQNVTFRCDPISEHNRLYWYRQTLGQGPEFLTYFQNEAQLEKSRLLSDRFSAERPKGSFSTLEIQRTEQGDSAMYLCASRHRDRGYTDTQYFGPGTRLTVL.

This clone was recorded only once. The chain joins TRBV19 to TRBJ1-1; D call uncertain. Germline lookup yields CDR1 LNHDA and CDR2 SQIVND (reference sequence). The V end lost 6 bases, the J end lost 2 bases, and 13 bases lay between the germline ends. The CDR3 has 14 amino acids. The CDR3 nucleotides read TGTGCCAGTAGCATCGTACACGGAAACACTGAAGCTTTCTTT. The encoded protein is CASSIVHGNTEAFF.

The V gene is TRBV30, the J gene TRBJ1-2; D is possibly TRBD1 (6 bases). The germline CDR1 and CDR2 sequences are GTSNPN and SVGIG (reference sequence). This CDR3 is 13 amino acids long. V was pared by 1 base and J by 4 bases, with 10 bases between. CDR3 sequence reads: CAWSGGGTYGYTF. CDR3 nucleotides: TGTGCCTGGAGTGGAGGGGGTACCTATGGCTACACCTTC.

The chain couples TRBV4-3 to TRBJ1-1; D is uncertain. V lost 0 bases and J lost 7, with 9 bases in between. Germline V gives CDR1 LGHNA, CDR2 YSLEER. The CDR3 loop spans 13 amino acids. The CDR3, as DNA: TGCGCCAGCAGCCAAGAGGGAGTGGGTGAAGCTTTCTTT. It encodes CASSQEGVGEAFF.

This clone has a handful of counts. The chain carries TRBV28 and TRBJ2-5; D call uncertain. Germline CDR1 and CDR2: MDHEN and SYDVKM. The CDR3 has 16 residues. The ends were cut back, 4 bases at V and 2 bases at J, with 17 bases in the middle. CDR3 amino acids: CASSSAAKGIQETQYF. DNA for the CDR3: TGTGCCAGCAGTTCGGCCGCAAAAGGAATTCAAGAGACCCAGTACTTC.

The chain has TRBV28 and TRBJ2-3; unclear D gene. The CDR3 extends over 17 amino acids. Germline V gene lookup returns CDR1 MDHEN and CDR2 SYDVKM. Trimming cost V 2 bases and J 2 bases, with 17 bases left between them. The CDR3 protein is CASSLRQPGPYTDTQYF. CDR3 sequence (DNA): TGTGCCAGCAGTTTAAGGCAGCCTGGGCCTTACACAGATACGCAGTATTTT.

The chain has TRBV7-3 and TRBJ2-3, with 9 bases fitting TRBD2. The CDR3 runs to 15 residues. Germline CDR1 and CDR2: SGHTA and FQGTGA. With V trimmed by 2 bases and J by 4 bases, 4 bases remained unmatched. Here the CDR3 DNA reads TGTGCCAGCAGCTTAGCGGGGGGGCTCGCAGATACGCAGTATTTT. This translates into CASSLAGGLADTQYF.

The chain has TRBV7-6 and TRBJ2-7; 10 bases match TRBD2. The junction had 6 bases not matched to a gene; V was cut back by 1 base and J by 0 bases. CDR1 and CDR2 from the germline V gene are SGHVS and FNYEAQ. This CDR3 has 17 residues. CDR3 bases: TGTGCCAGCAGCTTAGAGGCAGCTAGCGGGGGCTCCTACGAGCAGTACTTC. Translated, it gives CASSLEAASGGSYEQYF.

This chain uses TRBV7-6 with TRBJ2-7; TRBD1 agrees at 10 bases. CDR1 and CDR2 from the germline V gene are SGHVS and FNYEAQ. CDR3 size: 14 residues. J lost 6 bases, V lost 5 bases, and 7 bases had no gene match. In DNA form, the CDR3 reads TGTGCCAGCAGCCTGACAGGGGGCATAGCCGAGCAGTACTTC. Translation gives CASSLTGGIAEQYF. Filled out from reference TRBV7-6 and TRBJ2-7, the complete variable domain reads GAGVSQSPRYKVTKRGQDVALRCDPISGHVSLYWYRQALGQGPEFLTYFNYEAQQDKSGLPNDRFSAERPEGSISTLTIQRTEQRDSAMYRCASSLTGGIAEQYFGPGTRLTVT.

A single count supports this clone. CDR3 DNA: TGTGCCTGGAGTGGGGTAACTCAAGAGACCCAGTACTTC. Residues: CAWSGVTQETQYF. The J gene is TRBJ2-5, the V gene TRBV30; D gene ambiguous. The CDR3 contains 13 residues. The V gene's germline CDR1 is GTSNPN and CDR2 SVGIG (reference sequence). Trimming removed 1 base at V and 2 bases at J, with 8 bases between.